This TCR beta chain was captured in a study of blood T cell repertoires in COVID-19. Looking at the study overall: Samples of COVID-19 (acute and convalescent) were obtained from the United States, Italy and Spain. Sources were T cells, B-cell-depleted T cells, or PBMCs; the material itself was cDNA or gDNA.

The CDR3 extends over 13 amino acids. The germline CDR1 and CDR2 sequences are LGHDT and YNNKEL (reference sequence). Trimming took 4 bases from V and 4 from J; bases not matched to a gene: 3. Original processing notes: Cell counts per sample came from amplifying reference gene primers. Clones were read by immunoSEQ multiplex PCR, and TCRdb kept only the in-frame ones, dropping some. The V and J calls and clone size come from that table; D and trimming were worked out from the DNA. The sample has about 210,000 clones, 65% to 90% seen once. This chain links TRBV3-1 (or the pseudogene TRBV3-2) with TRBJ1-2, with 7 bases lining up with TRBD1. The material sequenced was PBMCs or T cells enriched from blood (not recorded which). This TCR was recovered from a middle-aged woman with acute COVID-19. The CDR3 coding sequence is TGTGCCAGCAGCCCCGGGACAGTCTATGGCTACACCTTC. It is translated as CASSPGTVYGYTF.